This T cell receptor beta chain came from a study of CXCR3-negative and CXCR3-positive naive CD8 T cells. Overall study results and limits: Both naive subsets carried similar amounts of surface CD5, so TCR strength was inferred from TRB CDR3 properties. Memory CD8+ cells had much lower diversity, and both naive subsets had comparably high diversity. When CXCR3-positive naive cells were set against CXCR3-negative naive cells, the former had more hydrophobic TRB CDR3s.

CDR1 and CDR2 (germline): DFQATT, SNEGSKA (reference sequence). The CDR3 contains 14 residues. Sorts performed in triplicate captured 300,000 to 350,000 cells each from every CD8+ T cell subset. A remark on this clonotype: Its antigen is currently unknown.

UMI-tagged TRB cDNA libraries were built via 5' RACE. TCRdb reworked the 5' RACE reads into one entry per CDR3 protein, no DNA. This sample lists 150,000 to 180,000 distinct CDR3 sequences; its ten largest clones have around 0.5%. Sequencing used naive CXCR3+ CD8+ T cells from blood. The subset denotes: CD45RO-CCR7+CD27+CD95- naive CD8+ T cells expressing CXCR3 (TNR3+). The sequence was obtained from a human donor in good health. Some clones in this sample may be carry-over from other donors' samples. V usage is TRBV20-1 and J usage is TRBJ2-3; TCRdb reports TRBD1, a call that lacks DNA to check it against. This CDR3 reads CSARGFPQTDTQYF.